In its sample, the clone carrying this TCR beta chain was seen a few times. The data were taken from a study of identical twins. This CDR3 comprises 14 residues. V dropped 6 bases and J dropped 2 bases, with 13 bases sitting between them. CDR1 is MNHNS and CDR2 is SASEGT in the germline V gene. TCRdb processed the 5' RACE reads anew with MiXCR; each CDR3 protein has one entry. This sample yields about 220,000 distinct CDR3 sequences, of which less than 8% are seen a single time; 1.9% belongs to the top ten. The same sample was also used in a study of yellow fever vaccine responses in identical twins.

This clonotype was sampled from a woman in her late teens or twenties in good health. The chain links TRBV6-1 to TRBJ1-1, with D uncertain. The sequencing input was memory (CD45RO+) T cells sorted from blood. The CDR3 nucleotides read TGTGCCAGCAGCCCTCTGACCACCAACACTGAAGCTTTCTTT. It encodes CASSPLTTNTEAFF.